The rows below give T cell receptor beta chains drawn from one sample of a study of T cell responses to AZD1222 COVID-19 vaccine. Data came from immunoSEQ multiplex PCR; TCRdb stores just in-frame clones and leaves some out. The table lists roughly 130,000 clones, 92% of them singletons. The sequences come from peripheral blood, collected on day 0 of AZD1222 vaccination. These receptors all stem from an adult in good health. The CDR3 runs from the conserved cysteine through the conserved F or W.

CDR3	V	length	J
CASSPQFEQYF	TRBV11-2	11	TRBJ2-7
CASSTRAGGGEKLFF	TRBV7-7	15	TRBJ1-4
CASSQGGLAGVIGSYEQYF	TRBV4-1	19	TRBJ2-7
CASSIDHGTGGFETQYF	TRBV19	17	TRBJ2-5
CASSQETGTGSSPLHF	TRBV3-1/TRBV3-2	16	TRBJ1-6
CATSRGDSTYTEAFF	TRBV15	15	TRBJ1-1
CAIRSRGGETQYF	TRBV10-3	13	TRBJ2-5
CASGFHNPLPRLAGGLSTDTQYF	TRBV12-5	23	TRBJ2-3
CASANPQGLAGTETQYF	TRBV19	17	TRBJ2-5
CASSERGLASRYEQYF	TRBV7-9	16	TRBJ2-7
CASRKDTGELFF	TRBV4-2	12	TRBJ2-2
CASSSRYETQETQYF	TRBV7-8	15	TRBJ2-5
CASSFIRPTHNSPLHF	TRBV27	16	TRBJ1-6
CASSLRPGQGNQPQHF	TRBV7-2	16	TRBJ1-5
CASRRGLVTGELFF	TRBV2	14	TRBJ2-2
CASSEAGGPTEAFF	TRBV6-1	14	TRBJ1-1
CASSFDVNGPGNTIYF	TRBV5-1	16	TRBJ1-3
CAITQNLGGLGTGELFF	TRBV10-3	17	TRBJ2-2
CASRSTGAAGEKLFF	TRBV7-6	15	TRBJ1-4
CASSVARDYGYTF	TRBV25-1	13	TRBJ1-2
CASTPAYSNQPQHF	TRBV6-5	14	TRBJ1-5
CASSLRVAGPYGYTF	TRBV5-1	15	TRBJ1-2
CASRIVAFGSYNEQFF	TRBV11-2	16	TRBJ2-1
CASSSRLTYGYTF	TRBV7-2	13	TRBJ1-2
CASSATTGISYEKLFF	TRBV19	16	TRBJ1-4
CASSLGAGRTDTQYF	TRBV7-9	15	TRBJ2-3
CATYRGWDGYTF	TRBV27	12	TRBJ1-2
CASSQAIGQRYSGNQPQHF	TRBV4-1	19	TRBJ1-5
CASSVRTGETQYF	TRBV19	13	TRBJ2-5
CASRTGSYEQYF	TRBV6-5	12	TRBJ2-7
CASSDQGYKNIQYF	TRBV4-1	14	TRBJ2-4
CASSPTGGGYGYTF	TRBV25-1	14	TRBJ1-2
CASSPGPGADTQYF	TRBV7-2	14	TRBJ2-3
CASSLGWAQETQYF	TRBV5-5	14	TRBJ2-5
CASSPRDRDGKLFF	TRBV18	14	TRBJ1-4
CASSYALYNQETQYF	TRBV6-5	15	TRBJ2-5
CASSVPGQPQHF	TRBV28	12	TRBJ1-5
CASSSVGQGSSYEQYF	TRBV7-9	16	TRBJ2-7
CATSDFSDTQYF	TRBV24-1	12	TRBJ2-3
CASSEAGGPEAFF	TRBV6-1	13	TRBJ1-1
CASSFPTPGGNQPQHF	TRBV19	16	TRBJ1-5
CASSDEAAGASLYF	TRBV10-1	14	TRBJ2-7
CASCPGRSGNTIYF	TRBV28	14	TRBJ1-3
CAISESQDPYEQYF	TRBV10-3	14	TRBJ2-7